This T cell receptor (beta chain) was documented in a study of T cell responses to AZD1222 COVID-19 vaccine (dated by TCRdb to the early 2020s). About the investigation overall: AZD1222 recipients with second doses at about 4 weeks or about 12 weeks were pooled, because spike-specific TCR depth and breadth did not differ between schedules. A total of under 250 trial participants underwent TCR sequencing, of whom about 210 had received two doses of AZD1222 and roughly 26 had received two doses of the MenACWY control vaccine. Trial participants were enrolled into age subgroups of 18-55, 56-69 and 70-plus years, which contained approximately 150, 28 and 58 TCR-sequenced participants, respectively. Findings and caveats that apply to the study as a whole: The 56-69-year group was small, and its depth increase did not reach significance, likely because of low power. Most participants were white British and females outnumbered males, and the authors suggested that clonal diversity may have been underestimated. The whole spike protein was spanned by vaccine-associated CD4 TCRs, and dominant responses were seen in regions 160-218 and 743-854. No day 14 peak-response samples were available, so repertoires were characterized only after the peak T cell response. Conclusions about previously exposed vaccinees were limited because only six AZD1222 recipients were SARS-CoV-2 seropositive at baseline. Epitopes outside the regions mutated in the B.1.351 and B.1.1.7 variants were reportedly recognized by nearly half of the unique spike-specific TCRs. After two AZD1222 doses, both the breadth and the depth of spike-specific TCRs were significantly higher than at day 0 and than in MenACWY recipients.

As for this clone: Its target antigen remains unknown. Within one base of it there is no much larger clone, and no base qualities were kept.

The CDR3 regions of human TCRbeta chains were subjected to immunosequencing. On the authors' methods: TCRs in the repertoires were compared against a reference library of SARS-CoV-2-specific TCRs that had been generated with the MIRA antigen-specificity platform. Breadth meant the fraction of unique TCRs that were SARS-CoV-2-associated, whereas depth meant the fraction of total T cells that were SARS-CoV-2-associated. Using the MIRA data, every spike-specific TCR was mapped to the spike region that the TCR reacted to and assigned to either a CD4 or a CD8 class. Log10-transformed breadth and depth values were compared by one-way ANOVA with Sidak's multiple comparisons tests. Held by TCRdb, this immuneACCESS table contains in-frame sequences only and omits some clones. Under half of the omission traces to an unresolved V gene where checked; the cause of the rest is unknown. The DNA gave D and trimming, while V, J and clone size come from that table. In all, the sample holds 130,000 to 150,000 clones, and about 93% of those were seen once. Under 2% of the sample belongs to the ten largest clones.

The CDR3 runs 15 residues from the cysteine to the phenylalanine. Solely the CDR3 DNA is kept, with 45 bases framed from the first base. The germline V gene specifies MNHNS as CDR1 and SASEGT as CDR2. Cut back by 0 bases and 3 bases, the V and J ends lie 9 bases apart. Explained via the paper, the time point label denotes: baseline before first vaccination. Vaccinee samples came from UK trials COV001 and COV002, including a single-blind randomized controlled phase 2/3 trial of AZD1222 (ChAdOx1 nCoV-19) in healthy adults. For TCRbeta chain sequencing, PBMC samples from trial participants were taken at day 0 and at day 28 after the second dose.

This TCR was recovered from an adult in good health. The sequence joins TRBV6-1 to TRBJ1-5; the D segment could be TRBD1, given 6 matching bases. This specimen consisted of peripheral blood, obtained on day 0 of AZD1222 vaccination. The DNA sequence is as follows: TGTGCCAGCAGTGAAGCTAAGGGGGTCAATCAGCCCCAGCATTTT. Its product reads: CASSEAKGVNQPQHF.